This section outlines one T cell receptor beta chain sequence together with its context. This specimen comes from a study of blood T cell repertoires in COVID-19. Only in-frame clones appear in the TCRdb table, and some are missing; sequencing was by immunoSEQ multiplex PCR. The data hold 250,000 to 350,000 clones, with 85% observed a single time. What was sequenced was peripheral blood. The clonotype comes from a woman aged 45-65 years with active or convalescent COVID-19.

The CDR3 bases are TGTGCCAGCAGCCGAACACAGGGCTCTGGCTACACCTTC. Translating it yields CASSRTQGSGYTF. The V and J genes are TRBV3-1 (or the pseudogene TRBV3-2) and TRBJ1-2; tentatively, D is TRBD1 (6 bases). Trimming shortened V by 4 bases and J by 7 bases, and 13 bases separated the two germline ends. Per germline, CDR1 LGHDT and CDR2 YNNKEL (reference sequence). CDR3 size: 13 residues.